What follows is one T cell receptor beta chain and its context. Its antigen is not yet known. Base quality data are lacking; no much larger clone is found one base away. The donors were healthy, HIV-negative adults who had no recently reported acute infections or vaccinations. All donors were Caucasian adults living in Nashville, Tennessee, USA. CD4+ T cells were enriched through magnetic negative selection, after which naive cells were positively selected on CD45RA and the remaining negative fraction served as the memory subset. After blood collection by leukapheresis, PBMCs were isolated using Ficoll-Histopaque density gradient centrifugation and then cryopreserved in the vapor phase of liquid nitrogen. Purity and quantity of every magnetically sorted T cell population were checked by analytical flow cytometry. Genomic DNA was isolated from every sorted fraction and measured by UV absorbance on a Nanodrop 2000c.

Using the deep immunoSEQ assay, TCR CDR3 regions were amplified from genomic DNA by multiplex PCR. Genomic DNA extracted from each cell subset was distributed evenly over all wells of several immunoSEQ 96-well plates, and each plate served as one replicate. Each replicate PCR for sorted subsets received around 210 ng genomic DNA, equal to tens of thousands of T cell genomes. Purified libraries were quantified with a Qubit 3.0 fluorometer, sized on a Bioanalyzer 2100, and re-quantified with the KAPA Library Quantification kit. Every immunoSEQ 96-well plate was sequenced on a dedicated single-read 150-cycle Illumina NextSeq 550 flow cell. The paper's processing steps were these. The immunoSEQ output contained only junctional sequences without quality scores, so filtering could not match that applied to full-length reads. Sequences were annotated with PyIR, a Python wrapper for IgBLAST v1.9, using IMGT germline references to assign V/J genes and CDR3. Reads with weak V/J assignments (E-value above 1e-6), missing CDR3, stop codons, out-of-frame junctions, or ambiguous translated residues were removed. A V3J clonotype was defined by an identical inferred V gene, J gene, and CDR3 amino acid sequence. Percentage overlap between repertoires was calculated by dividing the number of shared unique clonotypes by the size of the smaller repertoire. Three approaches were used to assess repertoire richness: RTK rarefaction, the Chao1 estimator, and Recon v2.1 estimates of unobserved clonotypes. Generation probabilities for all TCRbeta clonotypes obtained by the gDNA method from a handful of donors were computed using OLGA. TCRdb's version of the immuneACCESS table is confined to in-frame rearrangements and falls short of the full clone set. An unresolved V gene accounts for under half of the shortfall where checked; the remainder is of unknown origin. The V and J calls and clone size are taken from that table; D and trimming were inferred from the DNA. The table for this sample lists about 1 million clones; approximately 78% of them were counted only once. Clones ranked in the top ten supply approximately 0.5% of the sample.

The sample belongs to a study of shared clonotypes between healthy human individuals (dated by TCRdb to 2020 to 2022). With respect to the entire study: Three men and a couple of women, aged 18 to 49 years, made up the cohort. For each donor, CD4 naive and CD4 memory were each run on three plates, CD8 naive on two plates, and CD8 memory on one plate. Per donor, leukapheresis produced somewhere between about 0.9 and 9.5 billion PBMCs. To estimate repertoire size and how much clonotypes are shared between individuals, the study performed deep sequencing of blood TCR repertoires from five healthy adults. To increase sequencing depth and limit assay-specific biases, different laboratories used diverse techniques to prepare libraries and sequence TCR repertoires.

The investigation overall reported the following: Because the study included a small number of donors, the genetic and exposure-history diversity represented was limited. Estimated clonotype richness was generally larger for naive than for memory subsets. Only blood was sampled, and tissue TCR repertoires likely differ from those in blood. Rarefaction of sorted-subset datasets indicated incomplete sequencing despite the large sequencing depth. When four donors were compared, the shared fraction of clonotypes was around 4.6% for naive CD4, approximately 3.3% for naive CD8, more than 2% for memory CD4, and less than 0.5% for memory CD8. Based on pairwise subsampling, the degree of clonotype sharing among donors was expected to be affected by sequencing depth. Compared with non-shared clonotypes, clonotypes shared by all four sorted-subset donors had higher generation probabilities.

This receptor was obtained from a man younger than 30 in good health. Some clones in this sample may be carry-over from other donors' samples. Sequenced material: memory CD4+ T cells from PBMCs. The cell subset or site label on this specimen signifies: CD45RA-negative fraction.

The DNA sequence is TGTGCCAGCAGCGAGGGTGAGCAGTTCTTC. The encoded protein is CASSEGEQFF. The rearrangement joined TRBV6-1 to TRBJ2-1; TRBD2 is a possible D gene, resting on 5 matching bases. V is shortened by 6 bases, J by 9 bases, and the region joining them spans 6 bases. The CDR3 goes from the cysteine to the phenylalanine over 10 residues. The DNA shown is the 30-base CDR3, in frame from base 1. The germline V gene specifies MNHNS as CDR1 and SASEGT as CDR2.